The 18 T cell receptor beta chains below were found in one sample sequenced in a study of human T cells and chemical hapten exposure. TCRdb re-called the RACE reads with MiXCR, one entry per CDR3 protein. The table lists some 42,000 distinct CDR3 sequences, approximately 10% of them singletons, with roughly 13% in the top ten. Documented time point: patch test 2, 6 weeks after DPC sensitization. Treatment indicated: therapeutic diphenylcyclopropenone sensitization with weekly scalp DPC. Total RNA was extracted from unfractionated whole blood. The specimen was whole blood, collected in connection with sensitization to the hapten diphenylcyclopropenone (DPC). The receptor set was obtained from a woman aged 25-40 years with alopecia areata. Some clones in this sample may be carry-over from other donors' samples.

The genes are TRBV4-3 and TRBJ2-7; 9 bases line up with TRBD2. Losses at the gene ends were 1 base for V and 6 bases for J; bases not matched to a gene: 7. Germline CDR1 is LGHNA and CDR2 is YSLEER. The CDR3 consists of 15 residues. This chain's CDR3 is CASSQAGSGGGEQYF. Here the CDR3 DNA reads TGCGCCAGCAGCCAAGCGGGTAGCGGGGGTGGCGAGCAGTACTTC.

This clonotype was counted a few times. The V gene is TRBV19, the J gene TRBJ2-3, with D perhaps TRBD1 (6 bases). CDR3 length: 14 residues. The germline V gene encodes CDR1 LNHDA and CDR2 SQIVND (reference sequence). Deletions cut 3 bases from V and 1 base from J, with 8 bases between. CDR3 residues: CASSMPGGTDTQYF. CDR3 DNA sequence: TGTGCCAGTAGTATGCCAGGGGGCACAGATACGCAGTATTTT.

The CDR3 spells CATGGETQYF. Here the CDR3 DNA reads TGTGCTACCGGGGGAGAGACCCAGTACTTC. This chain uses TRBV28 with TRBJ2-5, with D perhaps TRBD2 (6 bases). The CDR3 length is 10 residues. Germline V CDR1 and CDR2: MDHEN, SYDVKM.

The gene calls are TRBV27 and TRBJ2-4; D might be TRBD2 (6 bases). Trimming took off 1 base at V and 0 bases at J, with 16 bases between the two ends. The V gene's germline CDR1 is MNHEY and CDR2 SMNVEV (reference sequence). CDR3 length equals 18 residues. CDR3 coding DNA: TGTGCCAGCAGTTTATTATCCGACGGAGGGGTAGCCAAAAACATTCAGTACTTC. The encoded protein is CASSLLSDGGVAKNIQYF.

J is TRBJ2-5 and V is TRBV30; TRBD2 agrees at 9 bases. V gave up 1 base and J gave up 3 bases; unmatched junction bases: 15. From germline, CDR1 is GTSNPN and CDR2 SVGIG (reference sequence). The CDR3 covers 18 residues. CDR3: CAWSEEGLAGKLKETQYF. CDR3 sequence (DNA): TGTGCCTGGAGTGAGGAGGGGCTAGCGGGGAAACTAAAAGAGACCCAGTACTTC.

The chain recombines TRBV6-2 or TRBV6-3 with TRBJ2-7, with TRBD1 identical over 7 bases. Germline-derived CDR1 and CDR2 are MNHEY and SVGEGT. The CDR3 runs 13 residues. With V trimmed by 5 bases and J by 5 bases, 6 bases remained unmatched. CDR3 region: CASSTTQGNEQYF. The CDR3, as DNA: TGTGCCAGCAGTACGACACAGGGGAACGAGCAGTACTTC.

A few counts support this clonotype. The chain employs TRBV10-3 and TRBJ1-1, with TRBD1 matching over 7 bases. Germline loops: CDR1 ENHRY, CDR2 SYGVKD. This CDR3 has 14 amino acids. Trimming took 3 bases from V and 7 from J; bases not matched to a gene: 8. The CDR3 DNA is TGTGCCATCAGTGAACGGGGTACAGGGGTTGAAGCTTTCTTT. Protein: CAISERGTGVEAFF.

The chain uses TRBV15 and TRBJ2-3; D not resolved. The CDR3 has 16 residues. Germline CDR1 LNHNV, CDR2 YYDKDF (reference sequence). The V end lost 0 bases, the J end lost 0 bases, and 10 bases lay between the germline ends. The CDR3 here is CATSRDFGLSTDTQYF. The CDR3 DNA is TGTGCCACCAGCAGAGATTTCGGCCTTAGCACAGATACGCAGTATTTT. The full variable domain, completed using reference TRBV15 and TRBJ2-3, is DAMVIQNPRYQVTQFGKPVTLSCSQTLNHNVMYWYQQKSSQAPKLLFHYYDKDFNNEADTPDNFQSRRPNTSFCFLDIRSPGLGDTAMYLCATSRDFGLSTDTQYFGPGTRLTVL.

This clonotype was recorded at least ten times. The chain combines TRBV5-1 with TRBJ2-3, with TRBD1 matching 8 bases. The ends lost 7 bases at V and 6 bases at J; junction bases unmatched: 13. This CDR3 contains 15 residues. Germline V gene sequence: CDR1 SGHRS, CDR2 YFSETQ. DNA of the CDR3: TGCGCCAGCGCTCTAGAGGGACAGGCCATCGATACGCAGTATTTT. It translates to CASALEGQAIDTQYF.

This clonotype showed up many times. The chain combines TRBV20-1 with TRBJ2-1; 12 bases agree with TRBD2. In germline, CDR1 is DFQATT, CDR2 SNEGSKA (reference sequence). This CDR3 is built from 16 residues. Trimming took 6 bases from V and 9 from J; bases not matched to a gene: 15. The CDR3 nucleotides are TGCAGTGCCAACGACCCATCGACTAGCGGGGGAGTTGAGCAGTTCTTC. Amino acid sequence: CSANDPSTSGGVEQFF.

This clonotype was detected many times. The rearrangement links TRBV18 to TRBJ2-1; tentatively, D is TRBD2 (5 bases). Germline lookup yields CDR1 KGHSH and CDR2 LQKENI. V was cut by 2 bases and J by 12 bases, with 23 bases left in between. The CDR3 is made up of 16 amino acids. The CDR3 region is CASSPGQRNLHGGQFF. The CDR3 bases are TGTGCCAGCTCACCAGGTCAGCGGAACCTCCATGGTGGGCAGTTCTTC.

This clonotype was observed a few times. The chain recombines TRBV7-2 with TRBJ2-2; D gene unclear. V lost 2 bases, J lost 5 bases, and 9 bases lay in between. Germline V gene data show CDR1 as SGHTA and CDR2 as FQGNSA. The CDR3 extends over 14 amino acids. The CDR3 coding sequence is TGTGCCAGCAGCTTACAAGAAGGGACCGGGGAGCTGTTTTTT. Residues: CASSLQEGTGELFF.

As for this clonotype: Lacking the conserved final phenylalanine or tryptophan, this CDR3 likely reflects a read error. The chain links TRBV27 to TRBJ1-1; 9 nucleotides line up with TRBD1. The CDR3 is 14 amino acids. Trimming at V came to 3 bases and at J to 4 bases, leaving 3 bases not matched to a gene. The germline CDR1 and CDR2 sequences are MNHEY and SMNVEV (reference sequence). This CDR3 reads CASSLKTGGTEAFL. In DNA form, the CDR3 reads TGTGCCAGCAGTTTGAAGACAGGGGGCACTGAAGCTTTCCTT.

The chain recombines TRBV6-2 or TRBV6-3 with TRBJ2-3; D remains ambiguous. The CDR3 loop spans 14 amino acids. V was shortened by 2 bases and J by 0 bases, with 6 bases between the two germline ends. Germline lookup yields CDR1 MNHEY and CDR2 SVGEGT. The DNA for the CDR3 is TGTGCCAGCAGTTACCCCGACAGCACAGATACGCAGTATTTT. Residues: CASSYPDSTDTQYF.

This clonotype was counted at least ten times. The chain employs TRBV6-2 or TRBV6-3 and TRBJ2-3, with 9 bases fitting TRBD1. The CDR3 is made up of 14 amino acids. The germline CDR1 and CDR2 sequences are MNHEY and SVGEGT. Trimming took 6 bases from V and 5 from J; bases not matched to a gene: 6. The CDR3 region has the DNA TGTGCCAGCAGGGTACAGGGGGCGGAAGATACGCAGTATTTT. Its translation: CASRVQGAEDTQYF.

The V gene is TRBV7-2, the J gene TRBJ2-7; D is undetermined. Germline V gives CDR1 SGHTA, CDR2 FQGNSA. The CDR3 spans 13 residues. V was shortened by 2 bases and J by 5 bases, with 10 bases between the two germline ends. CDR3 protein: CASSLSLTHEQYF. CDR3 coding DNA: TGTGCCAGCAGCTTAAGCCTGACCCACGAGCAGTACTTC.

At least ten counts were recorded for this clonotype. The chain's CDR3 is CASSGGPYARAKNIQYF. CDR3 coding DNA: TGCGCCAGCAGCGGGGGCCCATATGCTAGAGCCAAAAACATTCAGTACTTC. The V and J genes are TRBV10-2 and TRBJ2-4, with D tentatively TRBD1 or TRBD2 (6 bases each). Germline loops: CDR1 WSHSY, CDR2 SAAADI. This CDR3 spans 17 amino acids. Trimming left V 6 bases short and J 0 bases short, with 18 bases between.

Ten or more counts support this clonotype. This chain links TRBV29-1 with TRBJ1-2, with D unclear. V was cut by 4 bases and J by 0 bases, with 6 bases left in between. The CDR3 has 12 residues. Germline CDR1 is SQVTM and CDR2 is ANQGSEA. This chain's CDR3 is CSVVGANYGYTF. CDR3 DNA sequence: TGCAGCGTTGTCGGAGCTAACTATGGCTACACCTTC.